Listed here are 32 T cell receptor beta chains from one sample, sequenced in a study of tissue T cells after allogeneic stem cell transplantation. TCRdb's copy holds only in-frame clones and misses some; the assay was immunoSEQ multiplex PCR. The sample has about 5,800 clones, roughly half seen once. Stated time point: mouse harvest day 7 after allogeneic transplant. Each mouse received 10^7 T-cell-depleted marrow cells plus 10^6 splenic CD5+ T cells by tail vein. Source material: skin. Receptors were obtained from a female BALB/c mouse given C57BL/6 T cells with graft-versus-host disease after an allogeneic hematopoietic cell transplant.

Comment on this clone: The genes are named according to mouse. The CDR3 end falls 1 residue outside the read, so it is completed with the germline J gene. The chain has TRBV13-1 and TRBJ1-1; D remains unclear. CDR1 and CDR2 (germline): NSHNY, SYGAGN. The CDR3 contains 13 residues. The V end lost 4 bases, the J end lost 0 bases, and 7 bases lay between the germline ends. CDR3 DNA (partial): TGTGCCAGCAGTCACAATGCAAACACAGAAGTCTTC. Amino acids: CASSHNANTEVF. The whole CDR3 protein reads CASSHNANTEVFF.

This clone has a handful of counts. Mouse germline and gene names are used. The sequenced fragment ends 1 residue before the CDR3 boundary, so the rest is inferred from the germline J gene. The gene calls are TRBV15 and TRBJ2-1; 8 bases line up with TRBD2. V was clipped by 6 bases and J by 0 bases; unmatched bases: 1. The germline CDR1 and CDR2 sequences are SGHND and FRSKSL. This CDR3 spans 14 amino acids. The sequenced part of the CDR3 DNA is TGTGCCAGCAGACTGGGGGTTAACTATGCTGAGCAGTTC. Protein product: CASRLGVNYAEQF. The full CDR3 protein reads CASRLGVNYAEQFF. Full variable domain (missing parts from reference TRBV15 and TRBJ2-1): DAGVTQTPRHEVAEKGQTIILKCEPVSGHNDLFWYRQTKIQGLELLSYFRSKSLMEDGGAFKDRFKAEMLNSSFSTLKIQPTEPKDSAVYLCASRLGVNYAEQFFGPGTRLTVL.

In the case of this clone: Each gene name is a mouse one. The read is 1 residue too short to cover the CDR3 end, so that end is filled in from the germline J gene. V usage is TRBV16 and J usage is TRBJ2-5, with 9 nucleotides matching TRBD2. Germline V gene data show CDR1 as SGHSA and CDR2 as FRNQAP. V gave up 5 bases and J gave up 2 bases; unmatched junction bases: 2. CDR3 length: 14 residues. CDR3 bases read: TGTGCAAGCAGCAGGGACTGGGCCCAAGACACCCAGTAC. Its protein is CASSRDWAQDTQY. The entire CDR3 sequence reads CASSRDWAQDTQYF.

On this clone itself: Mouse germline and gene names are used. The read ends 1 residue shy of where the CDR3 ends; the end is completed using the germline J gene. The chain combines TRBV29 with TRBJ1-4; D is uncertain. The CDR3 is 15 amino acids. Germline V lookup: CDR1 MSHET, CDR2 SYDVDS. V dropped 3 bases and J dropped 1 base, with 9 bases sitting between them. The chain's CDR3 is CASSFPPDSNERLFF. CDR3 DNA, as far as it was read: TGTGCTAGCAGTTTCCCCCCGGATTCCAACGAAAGATTATTT.

In the case of this clone: Mouse names are used for the genes. The read finishes 1 residue shy of the CDR3 end, and the germline J gene is used to complete it. The chain recombines TRBV31 with TRBJ2-4; no definite D call. Germline values: CDR1 GKSSPN, CDR2 SITVG. V lost 0 bases and J 2 bases, leaving 3 bases between the germline ends. The CDR3 is 12 residues long. CDR3 DNA, as far as it was read: TGTGCCTGGAGTCTCAATCAAAACACCTTGTAC. This translates into CAWSLNQNTLY. The entire CDR3 reads CAWSLNQNTLYF.

Worth noting for this clone: Gene names and germline refer to mouse. The read ends 1 residue shy of where the CDR3 ends; the end is completed using the germline J gene. V and J are TRBV31 and TRBJ2-5; 10 bases match TRBD1. Trimming at V came to 1 base and at J to 2 bases, leaving 3 bases not matched to a gene. The CDR3 is 15 residues long. In germline, CDR1 is GKSSPN, CDR2 SITVG. CDR3: CAWSPTGGGQDTQYF. The sequenced CDR3 bases are TGTGCCTGGAGTCCGACAGGGGGCGGCCAAGACACCCAGTAC. Looking up the rest from reference TRBV31 and TRBJ2-5 gives the full variable domain: AQTIHQWPVAEIKAVGSPLSLGCTIKGKSSPNLYWYWQATGGTLQQLFYSITVGQVESVVQLNLSASRPKDDQFILSTEKLLLSHSGFYLCAWSPTGGGQDTQYFGPGTRLLVL.

In the case of this clone: Gene names are the mouse ones. The CDR3 end lies 1 residue beyond the end of the read and is filled in from the germline J gene. The chain has TRBV12-2 and TRBJ1-6; 12 bases map to TRBD1. TRBJ1-6 is treated as an ORF (open reading frame) with a function not yet certain. This CDR3 spans 16 amino acids. With 0 bases clipped from V and 6 bases from J, the junction kept 2 bases outside the gene matches. CDR1 SGHLS and CDR2 HYDKME come from the germline V gene. CDR3 amino acids: CASSLGDRGLNSPLYF. The CDR3 bases that were read are TGTGCCAGCTCTCTCGGGGACAGGGGGCTTAATTCGCCCCTCTAC.

Regarding this clone: Gene names are mouse gene names. The read ends 1 residue early relative to the CDR3; the germline J gene fills the gap. The J gene is TRBJ2-4, the V gene TRBV5, with 9 bases that match TRBD2. The CDR3 is made up of 16 amino acids. Germline loops: CDR1 LGHNA, CDR2 YNLKQL (reference sequence). J lost 7 bases, V lost 0 bases, and 8 bases had no gene match. The DNA read from the CDR3 is TGTGCCAGCAGCCAAGAACTGGGGGGCGGAAAGGACACCTTGTAC. As protein: CASSQELGGGKDTLY. The CDR3 in full is CASSQELGGGKDTLYF.

This clone appeared a few times. Mouse gene names and germline throughout. The missing CDR3 end, 1 residue past where the read stops, is filled in from the germline J gene. The chain couples TRBV17 to TRBJ2-1; TRBD2 matches at 7 bases. V lost 2 bases, J lost 6 bases, and 4 bases stayed unmatched. CDR3 length: 14 amino acids. Germline values: CDR1 MNHDT, CDR2 YYDKIL. Incomplete CDR3 DNA: TGTGCTAGCAGTAGAAGGCTGGGGGTTGCTGAGCAGTTC. Its protein is CASSRRLGVAEQF. The full CDR3 reads CASSRRLGVAEQFF.

Points on this clone: These gene names are mouse names. The DNA ends 1 residue before the CDR3 does, and the rest of the CDR3 is filled in from the germline J gene. This sequence joins TRBV26 and TRBJ2-2, with D uncertain. Germline CDR1 reads KGHPV; CDR2 reads FQNQEV (reference sequence). The CDR3 length is 12 residues. Trimming shortened V by 2 bases and J by 7 bases, and 5 bases separated the two germline ends. The CDR3 loop reads CASSLMDGQLYF. CDR3 DNA, as far as it was read: TGTGCCAGCAGTCTGATGGACGGGCAGCTCTAC.

Concerning this clone itself: The gene names given are mouse names. The CDR3 is CASSPTGFNSPLYF. CDR3 bases read: TGTGCCAGCAGTCCTACAGGGTTTAATTCGCCCCTCTAC. The rearrangement links TRBV19 to TRBJ1-6; TRBD1 is a possible D gene (6 bases). The read ends 1 residue shy of where the CDR3 ends; the end is completed using the germline J gene. TRBJ1-6 is identified as an open reading frame with a role that is uncertain. Trimming left V 4 bases short and J 6 bases short, with 11 bases between. CDR3 length: 14 residues. The V gene's germline CDR1 is FNHDT and CDR2 SITEND (reference sequence).

Notes on this clone: Gene names and germline refer to mouse. The observed sequence ends 1 residue before the CDR3 terminus, with the missing tail filled in from the germline J gene. The chain combines TRBV13-2 with TRBJ2-7, with 10 bases matching TRBD2. Germline assignment: CDR1 NNHNN and CDR2 SYGAGS (reference sequence). V shed 5 bases and J 4 bases; nucleotides not matched to a gene: 9. This CDR3 is built from 15 residues. The sequenced part of the CDR3 DNA is TGTGCCAGCGGCCCCGACTGGGGGGCGCGGTATGAACAGTAC. This translates into CASGPDWGARYEQY. The full CDR3 sequence reads CASGPDWGARYEQYF.

This clone was counted between two and nine times. Mouse germline and gene names are used. The DNA ends 1 residue before the CDR3 does, and the rest of the CDR3 is filled in from the germline J gene. This rearrangement joins TRBV26 to TRBJ2-3, with D hard to call. Per germline, CDR1 KGHPV and CDR2 FQNQEV (reference sequence). V lost 0 bases to trimming and J lost 0 bases, with 7 bases between them. The CDR3 length is 15 residues. The sequenced CDR3 bases are TGTGCCAGCAGTCTGTCGTGGGTCAGTGCAGAAACGCTGTAT. Translation: CASSLSWVSAETLY. In full, the CDR3 is CASSLSWVSAETLYF.

With respect to this clone: Gene names and germline match the mouse. With the read ending 1 residue before the CDR3 end, the germline J gene is used to fill in that end. This specimen includes other DNA sequences encoding the same CDR3. The V and J genes are TRBV26 and TRBJ1-1; possible D gene TRBD1, 6 bases. V was shortened by 4 bases and J by 1 base, with 7 bases between the two germline ends. CDR3 length equals 13 residues. Germline-derived CDR1 and CDR2 are KGHPV and FQNQEV (reference sequence). The CDR3 is CASSPGQNTEVFF. CDR3 bases read: TGTGCCAGCAGTCCGGGACAAAACACAGAAGTCTTC.

As to this clone: Gene names follow the mouse nomenclature. The CDR3 extends 1 residue past the end of the read, so its final part is completed from the germline J gene. This chain links TRBV3 with TRBJ2-7; 7 bases align to TRBD1. Looked up from germline, CDR1 is SNHLY and CDR2 is FYNGKV (reference sequence). The CDR3 totals 12 residues. The V segment lost 2 bases and the J segment 6 bases; nucleotides outside the gene matches: 1. CDR3: CASSLRQGEQYF. The CDR3 DNA, read in part, is TGTGCCAGCAGCTTAAGACAGGGTGAACAGTAC.

To note about this clone: The genes and germline here are from mouse. The CDR3 end is not reached by the read, which stops 1 residue before it; the germline J gene fills it in. The chain joins TRBV2 to TRBJ2-7; 11 bases are a match to TRBD2. This CDR3 comprises 12 residues. CDR1 and CDR2 (germline): LGHNA, YSYQKL. J was trimmed by 9 bases and V by 3 bases; bases with no gene match: 1. The sequenced part of the CDR3 DNA is TGTGCCAGCAGCCAGGGGACTGGGGGACAGTAC. Encoded protein: CASSQGTGGQY. The CDR3, in full, reads CASSQGTGGQYF.

This clone is classed as medium-sized. Gene names and germline refer to mouse. The DNA ends 1 residue before the CDR3 does, and the rest of the CDR3 is filled in from the germline J gene. The J gene is TRBJ2-7, the V gene TRBV12-1, with no clear D. CDR1 is SGHSN, CDR2 HYEKVE, per germline. The CDR3 is made up of 12 amino acids. Between the trimmed V and J ends, which lost 0 bases and 4 bases, there was a span of 6 bases. The CDR3 is CASSLAGYEQYF. The sequenced part of the CDR3 DNA is TGTGCCAGCTCTCTCGCGGGGTATGAACAGTAC.

To note about this clone: Gene names follow the mouse nomenclature. CDR3 DNA, as far as it was read: TGTGCAAGCAGCTTACAGGGGGGCCAAGACACCCAGTAC. Translated, it gives CASSLQGGQDTQY. The whole CDR3 sequence reads CASSLQGGQDTQYF. V is TRBV16 and J is TRBJ2-5; weak D call: TRBD1 (7 bases). The read finishes 1 residue shy of the CDR3 end, and the germline J gene is used to complete it. CDR3 length: 14 residues. Germline CDR1 is SGHSA and CDR2 is FRNQAP. The germline V and J ends were trimmed by 2 bases and 2 bases, with 8 bases remaining between them.

This clone has just a few counts. Genes and germline are mouse. The observed sequence ends 1 residue before the CDR3 terminus, with the missing tail filled in from the germline J gene. V usage is TRBV12-1 and J usage is TRBJ2-3; no clear D gene. The V gene lost 4 bases and the J gene lost 0 bases, with 7 bases spanning the gap. Germline CDR1 is SGHSN and CDR2 is HYEKVE. The CDR3 has 13 residues. CDR3 residues: CASSTGSAETLYF. Partial CDR3 DNA: TGTGCCAGCTCAACGGGTAGTGCAGAAACGCTGTAT.

Of note for this clone: Gene and germline names: mouse. The CDR3 end lies 1 residue beyond the end of the read and is filled in from the germline J gene. J is TRBJ2-1 and V is TRBV19; 8 bases align to TRBD2. Trimming cost V 0 bases and J 4 bases; bases outside gene matches: 0. This CDR3 is 14 amino acids long. CDR1 FNHDT and CDR2 SITEND come from the germline V gene (reference sequence). CDR3 amino acids: CASSIGTGYAEQFF. The sequenced CDR3 bases are TGTGCCAGCAGTATAGGGACTGGGTATGCTGAGCAGTTC.

With regard to this clone: Gene names are the mouse ones. The CDR3 is cut off 1 residue early in the read; its end comes from the germline J gene. The chain employs TRBV26 and TRBJ2-4; perhaps TRBD2 as D (5 bases). V lost 3 bases, J lost 0 bases, and 7 bases lay in between. This CDR3 contains 14 residues. Per germline, CDR1 KGHPV and CDR2 FQNQEV (reference sequence). The CDR3: CASSLWASQNTLYF. CDR3 DNA (partial): TGTGCCAGCAGTCTCTGGGCTAGTCAAAACACCTTGTAC.

To note about this clone: The genes are named according to mouse. The read stops 1 residue short of the end of the CDR3; the missing end is completed from the germline J gene. The genes are TRBV23 and TRBJ2-2; the table's D call TRBD1 went unverified against the DNA. CDR3 size: 14 residues. Germline V gene lookup returns CDR1 KGHTA and CDR2 FQNQQP. The CDR3 sequence: CSSSQNPYTGQLYF. The DNA read from the CDR3 is TGCTCCAGCAGTCAAAACCCCTACACGGGGCAGCTCTAC. The variable domain in full, completed from reference TRBV23 and TRBJ2-2, reads DAAVTQKPRYLIKMKGQEAEMKCIPEKGHTAVFWYQQKQSKELKFLIYFQNQQPLDQIDMVKERFSAVCPSSSLCSLGIRTCEAEDSALYLCSSSQNPYTGQLYFGEGSKLTVL.

With respect to this clone: Genes and germline are mouse. The read stops 1 residue short of the end of the CDR3; the missing end is completed from the germline J gene. This chain joins TRBV23 and TRBJ2-7; the table's D call, TRBD2, has no DNA check behind it. Per germline, CDR1 KGHTA and CDR2 FQNQQP. The CDR3 covers 13 residues. CDR3 bases read: TGCTCCAGCAGTCGGGACTCCCCTTATGAACAGTAC. Protein product: CSSSRDSPYEQY. The whole CDR3 sequence is CSSSRDSPYEQYF.

Concerning this clone: The gene symbols are mouse symbols. The read gets to within 1 residue of the CDR3 end, and the germline J gene fills in the rest. The rearrangement uses TRBV26 and TRBJ1-5, with D hard to call. Deletions cut 6 bases from V and 2 bases from J, with 5 bases between. The CDR3 extends over 12 amino acids. Looked up from germline, CDR1 is KGHPV and CDR2 is FQNQEV (reference sequence). The CDR3 DNA, read in part, is TGTGCCAGCAGCCGGGACAACCAGGCTCCGCTT. Its protein is CASSRDNQAPL. The whole CDR3 protein reads CASSRDNQAPLF.

This clone was seen more than once but under ten times. These gene names are mouse names. The CDR3 end lies 1 residue beyond the end of the read and is filled in from the germline J gene. This chain links TRBV26 with TRBJ1-3, with a possible D match to TRBD1 (6 bases). V lost 2 bases and J lost 0, with 11 bases in between. Germline V lookup: CDR1 KGHPV, CDR2 FQNQEV (reference sequence). This CDR3 contains 16 residues. The sequenced CDR3 bases are TGTGCCAGCAGTCTGGGGACACCCTTTTCTGGAAATACGCTCTAT. Amino acid sequence: CASSLGTPFSGNTLY. The whole CDR3 sequence is CASSLGTPFSGNTLYF.

This clone was counted only a few times. The listed genes are named as in mouse. The read ends 1 residue shy of where the CDR3 ends; the end is completed using the germline J gene. The chain recombines TRBV16 with TRBJ2-2; no firm D call. The CDR3 totals 12 residues. Per germline, CDR1 SGHSA and CDR2 FRNQAP. Trimming left V 0 bases short and J 4 bases short, with 0 bases between. The CDR3 here is CASSLDTGQLYF. CDR3 DNA (partial): TGTGCAAGCAGCTTAGACACCGGGCAGCTCTAC. Supplemented by reference TRBV16 and TRBJ2-2, the full variable domain reads NAGVIQTPRHKVTGKGQEATLWCEPISGHSAVFWYRQTIVQGLEFLTYFRNQAPIDDSGMPKERFSAQMPNQSHSTLKIQSTQPQDSAVYLCASSLDTGQLYFGEGSKLTVL.

This clone was seen a handful of times. The gene symbols are mouse symbols. This CDR3 is CASSPPPYEQYF. The covered CDR3 bases are TGTGCCAGCTCTCCCCCCCCCTATGAACAGTAC. The V call is TRBV12-2, the J call TRBJ2-7, with D hard to call. The CDR3 goes on 1 residue after the read ends, and that part is filled in from the germline J gene. Germline lookup yields CDR1 SGHLS and CDR2 HYDKME. Trimming took off 2 bases at V and 2 bases at J, with 6 bases between the two ends. CDR3 length equals 12 residues.

In the case of this clone: The gene symbols are mouse symbols. Sequencing ends 1 residue short of the CDR3 end; the germline J gene provides the rest. This rearrangement joins TRBV3 to TRBJ1-1; possible D gene TRBD1, 5 bases. Trimming shortened V by 5 bases and J by 0 bases, and 7 bases separated the two germline ends. The CDR3 is 13 residues long. Germline CDR1 is SNHLY and CDR2 is FYNGKV (reference sequence). The sequenced CDR3 bases are TGTGCCAGCAGCACGGGACAGAACACAGAAGTCTTC. As protein: CASSTGQNTEVF. The full CDR3 reads CASSTGQNTEVFF.

In its sample, this clone is medium-sized (0.01 to 0.1%). Mouse gene names and germline throughout. The CDR3 sequence is CASIRTGGGNYAEQFF. CDR3 DNA (partial): TGTGCCAGCATCCGGACTGGGGGGGGGAACTATGCTGAGCAGTTC. The chain links TRBV4 to TRBJ2-1; 12 bases line up with TRBD2. From the germline J gene comes the end of the CDR3, since the read stops 1 residue before it. The V gene end was trimmed by 7 bases and the J gene end by 1 base; junction bases not matched to a gene: 5. CDR3 length: 16 amino acids. From germline, CDR1 is LGHDT and CDR2 YNNKQL (reference sequence).

This clone is labeled as medium-sized. Mouse germline and gene names are used. The CDR3 end lies 1 residue beyond the end of the read and is filled in from the germline J gene. The V call is TRBV12-1, the J call TRBJ2-2, with TRBD2 matching over 7 bases. From germline, CDR1 is SGHSN and CDR2 HYEKVE. This CDR3 is built from 15 residues. Unmatched junction bases numbered 1, after V lost 1 base and J lost 0 bases. The CDR3 loop reads CASSLLGSNTGQLYF. Partial CDR3 DNA: TGTGCCAGCTCTCTACTGGGGTCAAACACCGGGCAGCTCTAC.

On this clone itself: Genes and germline are mouse. The CDR3 goes on 1 residue after the read ends, and that part is filled in from the germline J gene. V is TRBV13-2 and J is TRBJ2-5, with TRBD2 identical over 9 bases. The CDR3 loop spans 15 amino acids. Looked up from germline, CDR1 is NNHNN and CDR2 is SYGAGS (reference sequence). The trim removed 3 bases at V and 4 bases at J, leaving 6 bases unmatched. The part of the CDR3 DNA that was read is TGTGCCAGCGGTGGATACTGGGGGGAGGAAGACACCCAGTAC. Protein product: CASGGYWGEEDTQY. The whole CDR3 sequence is CASGGYWGEEDTQYF.

A few counts support this clone. Gene names refer to mouse genes. The DNA ends 1 residue before the CDR3 does, and the rest of the CDR3 is filled in from the germline J gene. This sequence joins TRBV26 and TRBJ1-1; possibly TRBD1 for D (5 bases). V was pared by 4 bases and J by 6 bases, with 6 bases between. The CDR3 sequence is 11 residues long. The germline V gene has CDR1 KGHPV and CDR2 FQNQEV (reference sequence). The DNA read from the CDR3 is TGTGCCAGCAGTCGGGGACCAGAAGTCTTC. Encoded protein: CASSRGPEVF. The complete CDR3 sequence is CASSRGPEVFF.